The source of this T cell receptor (beta chain) is a study of cytomegalovirus exposure and HLA in healthy donors (dated by TCRdb to the late 2010s). Regarding the study in general: In an earlier analysis of some 550 of the donors, 276 Gb of sequence data and 117 million unique TCR beta sequences from about 179 million T cells were reported. Among about 400 genotyped donors of the cohort, an average of around 250,000 unique TCR beta nucleotide sequences was sequenced per donor, of which about 19% were non-productive. Among the approximately 400 genotyped donors, about 83% belonged to the genetic ancestry cluster associated with self-reported Caucasian donors. Several DR-DQ haplotypes were treated as single units for association and clustering because of strong linkage in the cohort. Every discovery cohort repertoire had been produced on one sequencing platform. Both class I and class II loci were covered by HLA typing, at four-digit resolution. The number of donors typed differed by locus, with 629-630 for A, B, C, DRB1 and DQB1, more than 500 for DQA1, under 610 for DPA1, and roughly 450 for DPB1. The study aimed to test whether signatures of past pathogen exposure could be identified by cataloging public T cell receptors. About 300 gigabases of sequencing data and around 88 million unique TCR sequences made up an early release that covered several hundred HLA-typed donors. A later genetic analysis used genome-wide SNP genotypes for about 60% of the roughly 670 donors, treating that subset as a discovery cohort. In addition to the first cohort of roughly 670 subjects, a separate validation cohort of approximately 110 different subjects was used. A later analysis re-examined previously published TCR beta repertoires from roughly 720 donors and added high-resolution HLA genotyping to investigate patterns of TCR occurrence. The study combined high-throughput TCR immunosequencing, statistical association of individual TCRs with disease status, and machine learning to predict cytomegalovirus infection status. In an earlier analysis of 550 to 700 of the donors, high-throughput TCR beta sequencing was used to judge whether each TCR beta V gene segment behaved as functional or pseudogenic. Donor age, sex, ethnicity and CMV serostatus were compiled together with the repertoire data. The T cell repertoires of some 670 subjects were profiled by immunosequencing and related to cytomegalovirus serostatus. In the later analysis, no new phenotypic data were used to find candidate immune exposures; instead, reliance was placed on TCR beta sequences and their occurrence across donors. The study at large found these results: In a later analysis, HLA-associated TCR beta chains showed more clonal expansion and lower generation probabilities than non-associated chains that were equally common. The authors suggested that the approach could potentially be extended to other disease states and immunological phenotypes. In a later analysis, most CMV-associated TCR beta chains were found to appear HLA-restricted, with HLA associations seemingly driven largely by CMV exposure. Only TCR beta chains were sequenced in this cohort, and the absence of alpha or paired-chain data limited detectable features. While some public TCRs were present in many individuals, most TCR sequences turned up only very rarely across donors. A few of the identified cytomegalovirus-associated TCR beta chains were confirmed in vitro to be specific for cytomegalovirus antigens. In a later genetic analysis, a missense DCLRE1C variant was associated with V-gene and J-gene trimming of TCR beta chains, and the association was replicated in an independent cohort. According to a later analysis, TCR association rates differed among HLA loci, with DRB1 alleles showing the most associated TCRs and HLA-C alleles showing the fewest. Presence/absence analyses assumed roughly uniform sequencing depth across donors, an assumption that may not hold. In both the original and validation cohorts, the classifier was reported to diagnose cytomegalovirus status with high specificity and sensitivity. Because HLA typing was missing for some donors at each locus, association tests included only the typed subset. A cluster of highly shared sequence variants was judged likely to represent a technical artifact of the sequencing pipeline. Correlated functional status among segregating V segments might be attributable to linkage disequilibrium, but an unknown experimental factor could not be ruled out. An earlier analysis of approximately 500 of the donors showed that most TCR beta V segments appeared in productive rearrangements either about 87% or about 30% of the time, which broadly matched IMGT annotations. A further reported finding was that TCR beta sequences accurately predicted the HLA-A and HLA-B alleles for most subjects in the first cohort. According to a later analysis, parvovirus B19, influenza, CMV and Epstein-Barr virus appeared linked to several top co-occurrence clusters. In a later genetic analysis, fewer N-insertions in productive TCRs were reported among donors in an Asian-associated ancestry cluster than the approximately 630-donor mean. A later analysis associated approximately 17,000 TCR beta sequences with specific HLA alleles at a false discovery rate of 0.05. The study listed 164 TCR beta chains as associated with cytomegalovirus. When HLA alleles, especially DR and DQ, strongly co-occurred, attributing TCR associations to individual alleles was difficult. CMV serostatus was the only immune exposure information available for the cohort. Around 16 rarely observed V segments, including chromosome 9 orphons, were excluded from the earlier analysis of approximately 500 of the donors because counts were too low.

This clone was picked up a small number of times. Its antigen is not yet known. Per-base quality was not reported, and no clone a single base away is much larger than it. The cohort comprised some 700 healthy bone marrow donors. At the time of sampling, all cohort members were nominally healthy, though unrecorded immune exposures were likely present. The donor tested CMV seronegative and was one of the 352 seronegative cohort members. A peripheral blood sample was provided by each donor, and peripheral blood mononuclear cells were used for TCR beta sequencing. Genomic DNA was extracted from the blood cell samples with the Qiagen DNeasy Blood Extraction Kit. Preparation of the library involved the immunoSEQ multiplex PCR assay. For the multiplex PCR, a mixture combining 60 forward primers for TCR Vbeta segments and 13 reverse primers for TCR Jbeta segments was used. A multiplex PCR assay on genomic DNA amplified the CDR3 region of rearranged TCR beta genes. The amplified TCR beta libraries were sequenced on the Illumina HiSeq System as 87-base-pair reads. Turning to the authors' computational methods: Across the roughly 700 repertoires, a later analysis counted approximately 83 million unique TCR beta chains, approximately 12 million of which were shared by at least two donors. Raw reads were error-corrected and collapsed into unique sequences by a nearest-neighbor algorithm in which closely related sequences were merged to remove PCR and sequencing errors. V, D and J gene segments were assigned by aligning CDR3 sequences to IMGT reference sequences. For a sequence to be retained, a match of at least six nucleotides was required to both a V gene segment and a J gene segment. Rearrangements were classified as productive when the CDR3 lacked stop codons and remained in frame with V and J, and all other rearrangements were classified as non-productive. CDR3 was defined by IMGT convention, running from the second conserved V-encoded cysteine to the conserved J-encoded phenylalanine. The earlier analysis of about 620 of the donors excluded sequences that lacked an unambiguous match to a single V gene segment. An earlier analysis of some 500 of the donors classified V segments as functional when productive rearrangements were above 56.7% and as segregating when the standard deviation between donors was above 5%. To diagnose cytomegalovirus status from the catalog of TCR beta chain sequences, a statistical classification framework was built. In a later analysis, TCR nucleotide sequences were compared against IMGT/GENE-DB human TR gene sequences so that V and J genes could be assigned. In a later analysis, CDR3 sequences and most-parsimonious VDJ recombination scenarios were assigned using the TCRdist pipeline. In a later analysis, each TCR beta chain was defined by its CDR3 amino acid sequence together with its V-gene family, and reads without a unique V-gene family were excluded. A later analysis removed 592 highly shared, low-generation-probability nucleotide sequences to deal with suspected cross-contamination and a sequencing artifact. A later analysis calculated a clonal expansion index for each public chain from normalized within-repertoire ranks of inferred template counts. A later analysis computed generation probabilities with a VDJ recombination model fitted to out-of-frame rearrangements, and checked the results against IGoR. A later analysis scored TCR-TCR, TCR-HLA and TCR-CMV co-occurrence with hypergeometric tests, applying a repertoire-size bias correction to TCR pairs. A later analysis estimated false discovery rates by permuting HLA or CMV assignments 20 times. In a later analysis, co-occurring TCRs were grouped using DBSCAN, and TCRdist sequence similarity was added for clustering within HLA-allele-positive subsets. For co-occurrence clustering, repertoires with fewer than 30,000 or more than 120,000 public chains were excluded, along with four to six repertoires with anomalous nucleotide sharing. TCRdb holds this immuneACCESS table with in-frame rearrangements only. Some clones are missing; in checked studies, unresolved V genes explain under half, and the rest has no known cause. That table furnishes V, J and clone size, whereas the DNA furnished D and trimming. This sample comprises about 100,000 clones, around 84% of them detected only once. The leading ten clones occupy roughly 1.2% of the sample.

What was sequenced was PBMCs. The clonotype comes from a young woman in good health and CMV-seronegative.

The CDR3 amino acid sequence is: CASRADGREKLFF. The bases are TGTGCCAGTAGAGCGGACGGTCGAGAAAAACTGTTTTTT. The chain employs TRBV19 and TRBJ1-4; no confident D gene assignment can be made. V is pared back by 6 bases and J by 8 bases, with 13 bases lying between the germline termini. According to the germline V gene (reference sequence), CDR1 reads LNHDA and CDR2 reads SQIVND. The CDR3 spans 13 residues, from the cysteine through the phenylalanine. Just CDR3 DNA is preserved here, 39 bases in frame from base 1.